This paragraph covers one T cell receptor beta chain sequence. The data derive from a study of cytotoxic CD8 clonotypes in ibrutinib-treated CLL. The overall study: Among responders, roughly 24 were partial and 2 complete; after median around 68 months, about 15 stayed remitted and some 12 progressed. With a range of 6 to 36, the median treatment time before response samples were taken was 12 to 13 months.

Roughly 2 micrograms of genomic DNA from cryopreserved PBMCs went into TCR beta libraries. This CDR3 region has 15 residues. The germline V gene has CDR1 SGDLS and CDR2 YYNGEE. V was cut by 0 bases and J by 3 bases, with 11 bases left in between. Generated by immunoSEQ multiplex PCR, the TCRdb table keeps only in-frame clones and is missing some. The data show about 200,000 clones, around three quarters seen once. This specimen was PBMCs, taken after 24 months of ibrutinib treatment. This TCR was sampled from a human donor with chronic lymphocytic leukemia. V usage is TRBV9 and J usage is TRBJ2-3; D unresolved. The CDR3 DNA sequence: TGTGCCAGCAGCGTAGGAGCGCCCCAGACAGATACGCAGTATTTT. Translating gives CASSVGAPQTDTQYF.